The clone carrying this T cell receptor (beta chain) was counted only a few times. Its antigen is undetermined. This sample is part of a study of T-cell memory formation after mild COVID-19. Study as a whole: Each donor largely had its own TCR clusters. The study's findings and limits: Most CD4+ clones that shrank were in CM and EM, while CD8+ ones turned up in EMRA. Cross-reactive memory appears to have joined, as suggested by some responding clones showing up in pre-infection memory. Confirmation of SARS-CoV-2 specificity was lacking for second-wave clones peaking day 37.

Between the trimmed V and J ends, which lost 1 base and 5 bases, there was a span of 11 bases. This CDR3 is 14 amino acids long. The germline CDR1 and CDR2 sequences are LGHNA and YSLEER. TCRdb recomputed calls from the 5' RACE reads with MiXCR, one row per CDR3 protein. This table holds 35,000 to 45,000 distinct CDR3 sequences, about 7.3% found once. This TCR was recovered from a man aged 18 to 30 who had mild COVID-19 (a few samples of this study predate the infection). Cell type and time point are not known. The sequencing input was PBMCs or a T cell subset sorted from them (not recorded which). This chain links TRBV4-3 with TRBJ1-2; maybe TRBD1 (6 bases). Written as DNA, the CDR3 is TGCGCCAGCAGCCAAGTAGGCAGGGGATATGGCTACACCTTC. The encoded protein is CASSQVGRGYGYTF.